This T cell receptor (beta chain) emerged from a study of beta chain features in type 1 diabetes (dated by TCRdb to between 2017 and 2018). With respect to the entire study: Patients and healthy donors did not differ in mean age, gender distribution, total cell number or subset yield. A total of around 100 million sorted cells were examined across all samples, and RNA yield correlated strongly with the number of cells per subset. In the study, TCRB repertoires of sorted circulating CD4+ T cell subsets from recently diagnosed type 1 diabetes patients were compared with those of matched healthy donors. Regulatory and stem cell-like memory subsets were obtained from only 8 patients and about eight healthy donors, while naive and central memory subsets were obtained from all 30 or so donors.

The entire amount of isolated RNA was reverse transcribed using the High Capacity cDNA Reverse Transcription Kit, so the sequenced TCRB transcripts were expressed ones. Deep immunoSEQ sequencing was applied to naive, central memory and regulatory T cell samples, giving an average of roughly 3.6 million total reads per sample. Sorted cells were lysed in RLT buffer and RNA was extracted with DNase-treated RNeasy Micro or Mini kits, depending on cell number. To prevent cross-contamination, each cell subset was processed individually, whereas patient and healthy donor samples were processed jointly. Using the immunoSEQ multiplex PCR, TCRB sequences were amplified from cDNA into 87-bp fragments spanning the CDR3 region. Sequencing of the amplicons was done on the Illumina HiSeq platform. In the paper's pipeline: PCR bias was corrected computationally using synthetic template baselines, and reads within Hamming distance 2 were collapsed, with unmergeable singletons discarded. Reads were aligned to IMGT to assign V, D and J genes, CDR3 length, and insertions or deletions at six rearrangement sites. Within each subset, clonotype counts were normalized to sorted cell number, after which true diversity and Gini coefficients were computed with the tcR R package. The overlap coefficient, calculated on TCRB nucleotide sequences, was used to measure repertoire sharing. As a proxy for the pre-selection repertoire, out-of-frame TCRB sequences from naive cells were analyzed. TCRdb's version of the immuneACCESS table is confined to in-frame rearrangements and falls short of the full clone set. An unresolved V gene accounts for under half of the shortfall where checked; the remainder is of unknown origin. V and J calls and clone size are those listed in that table; D and trimming were worked out from the DNA. In this sample the table shows hundreds of thousands of clones, 25% to 35% of which occur a single time. 0.05% to 0.07% of the sample is in the top ten clones.

General findings and caveats noted by the study authors: Because small numbers of individuals were included in the HLA sub-analyses, any influence of HLA type on TCRB rearrangement was left unresolved. Sequencing cDNA rather than genomic DNA could over-represent highly expressing activated cells, although activation and CD3 levels did not differ between groups. In all four CD4+ subsets, TCRB CDR3 length was moderately but significantly shorter in type 1 diabetes patients. PCR may preferentially amplify shorter templates, but because patient and control samples were amplified and corrected together, any resulting skew would affect both groups equally. At VDJ recombination sites, patients with type 1 diabetes made fewer insertions and deleted more nucleotides, a pattern implying thymic rearrangement abnormalities. Naive, central memory and regulatory TCRB repertoires appeared more similar among patients than among healthy donors.

The CDR3 spans 13 residues, from the cysteine through the phenylalanine. Only the CDR3 DNA is retained, 39 bases long and in frame from the first base. The germline V gene encodes CDR1 GTSNPN and CDR2 SVGIG (reference sequence). V was cut back by 2 bases and J by 4 bases, leaving a gap of 11 bases between them. Each donor gave one peripheral blood draw, about 110 mL on average, collected into heparinised tubes. Using a panel that included CD45RO, CCR7, CD25, CD127, CD95 and CD27, naive, central memory, regulatory and stem cell-like memory CD4+ T cells were sorted on a BD FACSAria II. A purity above 95% was achieved for all sorted populations. PBMCs were isolated right away by Lymphoprep density gradient centrifugation and were stained directly, without culture. So that batch effects would be minimized, each experiment stained and sorted samples in pairs, pairing one healthy donor with one patient.

This clone was counted between two and nine times. The antigen it recognizes is unknown. Per-nucleotide qualities are absent, and no much larger clonotype sits a single base away. The source of this sequence is a young man in good health. Recombination linked TRBV30 to TRBJ1-1; no D gene call is confident. Sample: naive CD4+ T cells from blood. What the cell subset or site label conveys for this sample: true naive CD4+ T cells. Read as DNA, the sequence is TGTGCCTGGAGTTATCGTGGCGGCACTGAAGCTTTCTTT. This is translated as CAWSYRGGTEAFF.